The present entry profiles one T cell receptor beta chain with its context. The data belong to a study of blood T cell repertoires in COVID-19. In the study overall: From the United States, Italy and Spain came samples of acute and convalescent COVID-19. T cells, B-cell-depleted T cells, or PBMCs provided the cDNA or gDNA that served as material.

Per the authors' pipeline: Estimation of nucleated cell counts relied on the amplification of reference gene primers. Assay: immunoSEQ multiplex PCR; the TCRdb copy retains only in-frame clones and omits some. The V and J calls and clone size are taken from that table; D and trimming were inferred from the DNA. Among 150,000 or so clones, roughly 86% were seen once, and the ten largest hold about an eighth. The CDR3 runs 15 residues. Trimming took 3 bases from V and 3 from J, leaving 12 bases between them. CDR1 and CDR2 (germline): MNHEY, SMNVEV (reference sequence). The Seattle patients joined while their infection was active and were tracked longitudinally afterward.

The clonotype comes from a woman aged 70-85 years with COVID-19, enrolled during active disease. Input material: peripheral blood. This chain links TRBV27 with TRBJ1-5; possibly TRBD1 for D (6 bases). The CDR3: CASSLLGTINQPQHF. The CDR3 DNA is TGTGCCAGCAGTTTGCTCGGGACAATCAATCAGCCCCAGCATTTT.